A single T cell receptor beta chain is shown here with its context. Its binding antigen is unknown. It has no much larger one-base neighbor in the sample; base qualities were not kept. The data were taken from a study of blood T cells in healthy people across ages (dated by TCRdb to between 2014 and 2017). Notes on the research overall: In model experiments, roughly one uniquely barcoded TCR beta cDNA molecule per two T cells was captured by template switching. Four age groups were formed from the donors: young (average approximately 15 years), middle-aged (approximately 39), aged (about 62) and long-lived (approximately 80). To avoid experimental bias, donors of different ages were distributed randomly across sequencing lanes. Two additional independent replicas of 1 million unique cDNA reads from the same blood draw were analyzed for two donors (one aged 18 to 30 and one aged 80 or older). To track age-related changes in TCR beta repertoire diversity, the study relied on deep sequencing normalized with unique cDNA molecular identifiers.

The 39 donors, aged roughly 6 to 90 years, were systemically healthy Caucasian individuals from Russia. Approximately 9.3 milliliters of peripheral blood were collected from each donor into EDTA-treated Vacutainer tubes. Ficoll-Paque density-gradient centrifugation was used to isolate PBMCs, with at least 7 million per sample. Trizol reagent was used to extract total RNA from PBMCs, with at least 6 micrograms per sample. For every donor, flow cytometry on a PBMC aliquot measured the percentage of naive CD45RAhigh/CD27high T cells. Library construction relied on 5' RACE. The sequencer was an Illumina HiSeq 2500. The second PCR ran for roughly 7 to 11 cycles and used a J-beta primer mix along with a sample-barcoded 5' primer. A template-switch 5' adaptor carrying 12 random nucleotides introduced a unique molecular identifier onto each TCR beta cDNA molecule. At least 2.5 million CDR3-containing paired-end reads were obtained from each sample. The Mint cDNA synthesis kit, primed by a TRBC-specific oligonucleotide, was used to synthesize first-strand cDNA from all RNA. Following uracil-DNA glycosylase treatment, a first 18-cycle PCR with universal primers M1SS and BC2_uni_R was performed on all cDNA. As for the original processing: For normalization, 1 million high-quality reads were randomly selected from each sample, with every read carrying a distinct molecular identifier. Instead of being binned into consensus sequences, reads with shared molecular identifiers were discarded. MiTCR, run with a Q25 quality threshold and the strictest error-elimination algorithm, handled CDR3 identification, clonotype clustering and error correction. Lower-bound total TCR beta diversity was estimated with a nonparametric unseen species model using Euler transformation. The public sequencing data were trimmed at Q25 with fastp and processed into clonotypes with MiXCR by TCRdb, which kept only in-frame beta chains. Rows with a matching CDR3 protein are joined into one entry that keeps the most common DNA and genes. For this entry, the V and J calls and clone size follow TCRdb and not the study's own pipeline. This sample comprises 630,000 or so distinct CDR3 sequences, about 32% of them detected only once. Clones ranked in the top ten supply 15% of the sample.

What the study reported, not specific to this receptor: Estimates of total diversity based on one million sequenced T cells were considered lower bounds and underestimates. As age increased, observed TCR beta diversity per million T cells dropped in a roughly linear way, and a significant reduction was already evident by age 40. Because the CMV infection status of the donors was unknown, age-related changes in expanded clonotypes may potentially have been confounded. Since profiling was done on bulk unsorted PBMCs, naive and antigen-experienced compartments could not be conclusively compared. A strong correlation was found between observed TCR beta diversity and the percentage of naive T cells measured by flow cytometry. Compared with the aged group, the long-lived group had more naive CD4+ T cells, fewer expanded clones and increased TCR diversity, a pattern suggesting age selection.

The CDR3 contains 15 residues, cysteine and phenylalanine counted. The entry retains the CDR3 DNA only, 45 bases that are in frame from base 1. CDR1 and CDR2, looked up from the germline V gene, are SGHVS and FNYEAQ. Deletion took 5 bases off V and 7 bases off J, with a span of 21 bases between the germline ends. The sample was blood. This chain joins TRBV7-6 to TRBJ2-7; TRBD1 is a weak D gene call, 5 bases matching. The sequence derives from a woman aged 80 or older in good health. Donor details come from another sample of the same person, matched by shared clones. CDR3 region: CASSPRALLSWEQYF. Here is the DNA: TGTGCCAGCAGCCCCAGGGCCCTCCTCTCGTGGGAGCAGTACTTC.